This is a list of T cell receptor beta chains from one sample in a study of cytomegalovirus exposure and HLA in healthy donors. Generated by immunoSEQ multiplex PCR, the TCRdb table keeps only in-frame clones and is missing some. This table has about 170,000 clones, 79% appearing once. Sequencing input: PBMCs. Receptors were obtained from a woman between 45 and 65 years old in good health and CMV-seronegative. CDR3s include the opening cysteine and the closing phenylalanine or tryptophan. Clone size is shown for a subset of rows, as once, few, many or a class of expanded clone.

v_gene,abundance,CDR3aa
TRBV5-8,.,CASSRRTSGNTGELFF
TRBV4-2,once,CASSQDGQGEQYF
TRBV7-2,.,CASSPDRNNEKLFF
TRBV19,.,CASSAPDRPSGNTIYF
TRBV28,few,CASSRQDRGYQPQHF
TRBV30,.,CAWNHLAGSGANVLTF
TRBV13,.,CASSRDRGEGANVLTF
TRBV4-3,few,CASSQNSGTANNEQFF
TRBV4-3,.,CASSLGATSYGYTF
TRBV5-1,.,CASSPAGELYGYTF
TRBV5-1,.,CASSLSGGDQPQHF
TRBV27,once,CASSFLGANEQFF
TRBV5-6,.,CASSLGDRETGELFF
TRBV27,.,CASRLKQGALLAYNSPLHF
TRBV15,.,CATSRGSGGRDEQFF
TRBV27,.,CASSPLSRQINEQFF
TRBV14,few,CASSQGTPGSHLYNEQFF
TRBV5-4,.,CASSRGLAGTDTQYF
TRBV28,.,CASKTGGNQPQHF
TRBV18,.,CASSAGGTWNTEAFF
TRBV9,.,CASSPESSNQPQHF
TRBV9,once,CASIPLRSTTGTPKSYTF
TRBV27,.,CASWTSGRNIQYF
TRBV6-1,.,CASLHRAGNTIYF
TRBV19,once,CASSVTGELFF